The entry below gives a single TCR beta chain sequence along with its context. Its specificity is not known. Generated by immunoSEQ multiplex PCR, the TCRdb table keeps only in-frame clones and is missing some. The table has under 40,000 clones, about 80% seen once. The data were obtained in a study of T cells in narcolepsy. Study background: Donors had narcolepsy type 1 or type 2, or were healthy controls.

Findings and caveats of the study: Blood of same and different patients, but not healthy controls, reportedly held recurring autoreactive clonotypes.

Germline V gene lookup returns CDR1 ENHRY and CDR2 SYGVKD. V was trimmed by 0 bases and J by 5 bases, leaving 13 bases between them. The length of the CDR3 is 15 residues. The sample comprised CD45RA- memory CD4+ T cells from PBMCs. The rearrangement uses TRBV10-3 and TRBJ2-5; maybe TRBD1 (6 bases). This clonotype was obtained from a human donor with narcolepsy. CDR3 coding DNA: TGTGCCATCAGTGAGTCGAGCAGGGGTGGGGAGACCCAGTACTTC. Amino acids: CAISESSRGGETQYF.